This T cell receptor (beta chain) was captured by sequencing in a study of cytomegalovirus exposure and HLA in healthy donors. Overall study context: The Caucasian-associated ancestry cluster held roughly 84% of 398 genotyped donors. Findings and limits, study-wide: In a later analysis, 16,951 TCR beta sequences were associated with HLA alleles at 0.05 false discovery rate.

Nominally healthy donors provided the samples, though records likely missed some immune exposures. The germline V and J ends were trimmed by 3 bases and 0 bases, with 3 bases remaining between them. This CDR3 is built from 11 residues. The germline V gene has CDR1 GTSNPN and CDR2 SVGIG (reference sequence). This PCR relied on a set of 60 Vbeta primers and 13 Jbeta primers. Under the authors' procedure: As a later analysis found, there were tens of millions of unique TCR beta chains, of which roughly 11 million were shared. Clones were sequenced by immunoSEQ multiplex PCR, and TCRdb holds only the in-frame ones, with some missing. V and J calls and clone size are given by that table; D and trimming were obtained from the DNA. The table shows about 110,000 clones, with 76% occurring only once. A word on this clone: Its antigen is undetermined. The same CDR3 arises from other DNA sequences in this sample as well.

Sequencing input: PBMCs. The TCR was taken from a man aged 30 to 45 in good health and CMV-seropositive. The genes are TRBV30 and TRBJ2-7; no definite D call. The CDR3 coding sequence is TGTGCCTGGAGCAGCTCCTACGAGCAGTACTTC. Its translation is CAWSSSYEQYF.